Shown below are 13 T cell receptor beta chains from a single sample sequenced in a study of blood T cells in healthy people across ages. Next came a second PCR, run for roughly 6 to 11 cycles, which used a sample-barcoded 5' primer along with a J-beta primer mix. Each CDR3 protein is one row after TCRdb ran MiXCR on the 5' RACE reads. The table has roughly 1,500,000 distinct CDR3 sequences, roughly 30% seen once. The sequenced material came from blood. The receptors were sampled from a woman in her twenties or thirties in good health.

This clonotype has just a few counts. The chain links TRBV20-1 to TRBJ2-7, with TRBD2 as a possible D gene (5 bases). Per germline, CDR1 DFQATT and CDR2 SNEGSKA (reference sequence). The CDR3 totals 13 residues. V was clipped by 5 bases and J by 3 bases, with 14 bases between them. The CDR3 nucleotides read TGCAGTGCTGGGCCCGGGGATCGCTACGAGCAGTACTTC. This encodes CSAGPGDRYEQYF.

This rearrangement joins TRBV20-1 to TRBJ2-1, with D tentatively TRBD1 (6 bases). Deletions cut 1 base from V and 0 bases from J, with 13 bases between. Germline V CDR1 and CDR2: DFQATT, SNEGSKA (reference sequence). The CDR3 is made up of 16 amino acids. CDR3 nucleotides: TGCAGTGCTAGAGTTGCAGGGGCGAGCTCCTACAATGAGCAGTTCTTC. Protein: CSARVAGASSYNEQFF.

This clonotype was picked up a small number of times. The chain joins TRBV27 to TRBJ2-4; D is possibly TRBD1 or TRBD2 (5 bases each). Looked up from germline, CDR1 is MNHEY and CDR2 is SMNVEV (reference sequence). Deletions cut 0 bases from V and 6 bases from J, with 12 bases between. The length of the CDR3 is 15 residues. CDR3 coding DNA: TGTGCCAGCAGTTTATCGATCGGGGCACCAAACATTCAGTACTTC. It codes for CASSLSIGAPNIQYF.

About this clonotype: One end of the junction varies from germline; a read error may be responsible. CDR3 region: CASSSGRASYGQYF. In nucleotides, the CDR3 is TGTGCCAGCAGTAGCGGGAGAGCTTCCTACGGGCAGTACTTC. The V and J genes are TRBV28 and TRBJ2-7, with TRBD2 identical over 8 bases. This CDR3 is built from 14 residues. Germline assignment: CDR1 MDHEN and CDR2 SYDVKM.

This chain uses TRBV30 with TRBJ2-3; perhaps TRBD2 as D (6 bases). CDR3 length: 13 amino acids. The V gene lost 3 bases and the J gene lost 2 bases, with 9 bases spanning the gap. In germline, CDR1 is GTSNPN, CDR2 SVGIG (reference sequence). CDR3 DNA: TGTGCCTGGAGCGGGGGACCCACAGATACGCAGTATTTT. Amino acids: CAWSGGPTDTQYF.

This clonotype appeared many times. The CDR3, as DNA: TGCAGTGCTAGCCCCAGTGTCAAAAACATTCAGTACTTC. It yields the protein CSASPSVKNIQYF. The chain recombines TRBV20-1 with TRBJ2-4, with D hard to call. Germline V CDR1 and CDR2: DFQATT, SNEGSKA (reference sequence). V gave up 3 bases and J gave up 3 bases, with 9 bases separating them. This CDR3 spans 13 amino acids.

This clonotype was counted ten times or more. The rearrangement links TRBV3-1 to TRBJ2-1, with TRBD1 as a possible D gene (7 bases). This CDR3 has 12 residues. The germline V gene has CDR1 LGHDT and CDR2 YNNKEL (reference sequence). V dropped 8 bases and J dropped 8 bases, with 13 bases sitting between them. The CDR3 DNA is TGTGCCAGCCAGGGGGGTTTGGATGAGCAGTTCTTC. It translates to CASQGGLDEQFF.

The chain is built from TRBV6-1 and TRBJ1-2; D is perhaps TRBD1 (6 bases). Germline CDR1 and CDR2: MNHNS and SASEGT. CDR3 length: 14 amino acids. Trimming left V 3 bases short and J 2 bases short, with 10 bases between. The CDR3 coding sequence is TGTGCCAGCAGTGATCAGGGGAAGAACTATGGCTACACCTTC. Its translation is CASSDQGKNYGYTF.

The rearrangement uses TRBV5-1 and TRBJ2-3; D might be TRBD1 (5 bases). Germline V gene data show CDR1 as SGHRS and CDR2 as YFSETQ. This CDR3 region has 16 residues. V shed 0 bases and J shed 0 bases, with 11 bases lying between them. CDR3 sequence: CASSLVTGVSTDTQYF. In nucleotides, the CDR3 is TGCGCCAGCAGCTTGGTCACAGGAGTTAGCACAGATACGCAGTATTTT.

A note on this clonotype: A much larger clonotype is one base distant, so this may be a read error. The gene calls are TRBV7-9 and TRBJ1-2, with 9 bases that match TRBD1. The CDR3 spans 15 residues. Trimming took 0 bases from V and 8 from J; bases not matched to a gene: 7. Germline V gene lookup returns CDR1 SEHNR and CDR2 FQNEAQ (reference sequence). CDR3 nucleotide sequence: TGTGCCAGCAGCTTAGCGTCACAGGGGGCCAACGGCTACACCTTC. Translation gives CASSLASQGANGYTF.

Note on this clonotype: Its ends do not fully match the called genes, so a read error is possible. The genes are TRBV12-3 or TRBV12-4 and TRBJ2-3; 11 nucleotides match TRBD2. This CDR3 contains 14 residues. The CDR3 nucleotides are TGTGCCAGCGCGCTAGCGGGAGGAACAGATGCGCAGTATTTT. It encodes CASALAGGTDAQYF.

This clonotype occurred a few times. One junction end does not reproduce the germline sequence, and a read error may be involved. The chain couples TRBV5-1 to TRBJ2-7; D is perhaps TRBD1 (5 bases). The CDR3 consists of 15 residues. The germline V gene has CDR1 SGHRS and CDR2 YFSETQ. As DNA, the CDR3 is TGCGCCAGCAGGTTGGGTCAGGGCAATTACCACGAGCAGTACTTC. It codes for CASRLGQGNYHEQYF.

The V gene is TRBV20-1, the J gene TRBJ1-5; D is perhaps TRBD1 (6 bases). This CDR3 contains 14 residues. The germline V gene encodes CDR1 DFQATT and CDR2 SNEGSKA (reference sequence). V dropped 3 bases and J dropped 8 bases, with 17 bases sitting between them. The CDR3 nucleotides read TGCAGTGCTAGCAGAGGGGGGATCGGGGAGCCCCAGCATTTT. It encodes CSASRGGIGEPQHF.